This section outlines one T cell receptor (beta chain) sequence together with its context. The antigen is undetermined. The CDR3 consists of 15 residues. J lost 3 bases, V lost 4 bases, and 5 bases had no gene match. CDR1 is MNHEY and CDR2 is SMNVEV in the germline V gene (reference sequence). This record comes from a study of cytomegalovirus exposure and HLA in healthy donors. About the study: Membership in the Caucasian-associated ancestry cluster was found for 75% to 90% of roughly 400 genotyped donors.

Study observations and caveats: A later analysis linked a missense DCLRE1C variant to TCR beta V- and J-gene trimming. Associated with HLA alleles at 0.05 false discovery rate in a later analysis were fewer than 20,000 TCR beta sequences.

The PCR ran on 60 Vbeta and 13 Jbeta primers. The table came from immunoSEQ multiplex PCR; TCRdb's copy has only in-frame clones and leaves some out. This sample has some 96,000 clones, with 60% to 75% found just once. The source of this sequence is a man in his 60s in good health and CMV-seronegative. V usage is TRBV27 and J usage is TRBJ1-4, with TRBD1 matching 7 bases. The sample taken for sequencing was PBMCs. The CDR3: CASSSKGAANEKLFF. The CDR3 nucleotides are TGTGCCAGCAGTTCGAAGGGGGCGGCTAATGAAAAACTGTTTTTT. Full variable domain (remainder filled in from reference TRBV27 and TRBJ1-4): EAQVTQNPRYLITVTGKKLTVTCSQNMNHEYMSWYRQDPGLGLRQIYYSMNVEVTDKGDVPEGYKVSRKEKRNFPLILESPSPNQTSLYFCASSSKGAANEKLFFGSGTQLSVL.